This T cell receptor (beta chain) was obtained from a study of identical twins. Donors uniformly comprised healthy Caucasians. From the 5' RACE reads, TCRdb called clonotypes with MiXCR, one entry per CDR3 protein. This sample has 1.5 million to 2 million distinct CDR3 sequences; 25% to 35% occur once, and the top ten carry under 0.35%. J gave up 0 bases and V 4 bases, and 11 bases lay outside the gene matches. Germline values: CDR1 DFQATT, CDR2 SNEGSKA (reference sequence). The CDR3 totals 16 residues. This receptor was identified in a newborn girl in good health. V gene TRBV20-1 combines with J gene TRBJ2-5; 7 bases map to TRBD2. Sequenced input: cord blood. As DNA, the CDR3 is TGCAGTGCTACGGGACCAGCGGGGCACAACCAAGAGACCCAGTACTTC. This translates into CSATGPAGHNQETQYF.